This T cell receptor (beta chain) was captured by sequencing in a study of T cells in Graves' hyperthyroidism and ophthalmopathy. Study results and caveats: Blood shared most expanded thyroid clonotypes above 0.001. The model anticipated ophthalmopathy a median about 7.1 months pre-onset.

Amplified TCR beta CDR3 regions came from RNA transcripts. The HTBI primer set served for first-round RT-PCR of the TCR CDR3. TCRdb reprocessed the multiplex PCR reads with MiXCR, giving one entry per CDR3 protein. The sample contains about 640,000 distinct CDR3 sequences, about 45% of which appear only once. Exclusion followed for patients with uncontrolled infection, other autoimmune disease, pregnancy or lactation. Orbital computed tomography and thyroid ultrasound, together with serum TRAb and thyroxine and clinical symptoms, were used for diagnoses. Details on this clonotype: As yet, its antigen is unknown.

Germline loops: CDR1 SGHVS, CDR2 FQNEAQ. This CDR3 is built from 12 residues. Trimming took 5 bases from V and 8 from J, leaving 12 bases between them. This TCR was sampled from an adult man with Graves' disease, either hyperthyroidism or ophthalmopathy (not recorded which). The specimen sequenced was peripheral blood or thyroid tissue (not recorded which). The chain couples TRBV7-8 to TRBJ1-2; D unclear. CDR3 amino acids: CASSARLGGYTF. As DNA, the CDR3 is TGTGCCAGCAGCGCTCGACTGGGGGGCTACACCTTC.